What follows is one T cell receptor beta chain and its context. This clonotype was recorded many times. Its target antigen remains unknown. Nothing much larger sits one base from this clone, and base qualities are not available. This entry comes from a study of CD8 T cells in ankylosing spondylitis (dated by TCRdb to between 2016 and 2019). Background on the whole study: T cell receptor beta repertoires were profiled in healthy donors and ankylosing spondylitis patients so that disease-linked TCR variants could be found. The full study cohort comprised 25 ankylosing spondylitis patients and 110 or so healthy donors. Peripheral blood was sampled, and synovial fluid was also collected from ankylosing spondylitis patients. Findings and caveats that apply to the study as a whole: A TCR beta motif of seven or eight highly homologous amino acid variants appeared characteristic of blood from ankylosing spondylitis patients. The disease-linked clones showed a CD8+ phenotype and occurred at relatively low frequencies in peripheral blood. According to the report, matched synovial fluid samples from ankylosing spondylitis patients were significantly enriched for the disease-linked clones. Some TCR beta motif variants had previously been reported in synovial fluid and blood of reactive arthritis patients, which suggested common disease-initiation mechanisms.

TCRdb names Illumina HiSeq 2500 as the instrument used. TCR beta libraries were prepared by quantitative 5'-RACE with molecular barcodes. From the authors' description of their analysis: A new computational method, built on a probabilistic model of VDJ rearrangement, was used to identify disease-linked TCR variants. The raw public reads went through TCRdb reprocessing: fastp at Q25, MiXCR clone calling, in-frame beta chains kept. Each entry is one CDR3 protein sequence, shown with its most common DNA and genes. The V and J calls were not made by the authors but by TCRdb's processing. The sample table records more than 150,000 distinct CDR3 sequences; roughly 18% of these occur just once. Of the sample, 4.3% falls within the top ten clones. Trimming leaves V shorter by 5 bases and J shorter by 3 bases, with the junction holding 5 bases beyond the gene matches. From the germline V gene (reference sequence), CDR1 is SEHNR and CDR2 is FQNEAQ. Spanning cysteine to phenylalanine, the CDR3 consists of 15 amino acids. The only DNA kept is the CDR3, 45 bases in frame from the first base.

The sequence joins TRBV7-9 to TRBJ2-1; a stretch of 9 junction bases matches TRBD1. The clonotype originates from a male donor under 30 with ankylosing spondylitis or in good health (not recorded which). Donor details come from another sample of the same person, matched by shared clones. The sequenced sample consisted of blood, either unsorted or a sorted T cell fraction (not recorded which). Here is the DNA: TGTGCCAGCAGCCCGTGGGGACAGGGCTACAATGAGCAGTTCTTC. Translated, this is CASSPWGQGYNEQFF. The entire variable domain, with the stretches around the CDR3 drawn from the reference TRBV7-9 and TRBJ2-1 proteins, is DTGVSQNPRHKITKRGQNVTFRCDPISEHNRLYWYRQTLGQGPEFLTYFQNEAQLEKSRLLSDRFSAERPKGSFSTLEIQRTEQGDSAMYLCASSPWGQGYNEQFFGPGTRLTVL.